These T cell receptor beta chains were read from a single sample in a study of cytomegalovirus exposure and HLA in healthy donors. TCRdb's copy holds only in-frame clones and misses some; the assay was immunoSEQ multiplex PCR. The sample lists some 96,000 clones; 60% to 75% were seen once. Specimen: PBMCs. These receptors all come from a man in his sixties in good health and CMV-seronegative. Both conserved end residues are part of each CDR3. D genes are given only for firm matches. Clone size is given for some rows only: seen once, a few or many times, or a class if the clone is expanded.

CASSKDRGRGYTF	TGTGCCAGCTCAAAGGACAGGGGTCGCGGCTACACCTTC	.	TRBV18	TRBJ1-2	TRBD1	13
CASSLATGTGYSSPLHF	TGTGCTAGCAGCTTAGCTACCGGGACAGGGTATTCATCACCCCTCCACTTT	once	TRBV7-7	TRBJ1-6	TRBD1	17
CASSPTGLANTGELFF	TGTGCCAGCAGCCCAACGGGACTAGCGAACACCGGGGAGCTGTTTTTT	.	TRBV2	TRBJ2-2	TRBD2	16
CASSPRRWGGTEAFF	TGTGCCAGCAGTCCGAGAAGGTGGGGAGGGACTGAAGCTTTCTTT	.	TRBV28	TRBJ1-1	.	15
CASSLGRGYTF	TGTGCCAGCAGTTTAGGGAGGGGCTACACCTTC	.	TRBV28	TRBJ1-2	.	11
CASSRTMEVTDTQYF	TGCGCCAGCAGCCGAACTATGGAGGTAACAGATACGCAGTATTTT	.	TRBV4-1	TRBJ2-3	.	15
CASTLDTRNTDTQYF	TGTGCCAGCACTCTGGACACCCGTAACACAGATACGCAGTATTTT	.	TRBV7-3	TRBJ2-3	.	15
CASSSGTSGRGGRHEQYF	TGTGCCAGTAGTTCCGGGACTAGCGGGAGGGGGGGTAGGCACGAGCAGTACTTC	.	TRBV19	TRBJ2-7	TRBD2	18
CASSPGRYNWTDTQYF	TGTGCCAGCAGCCCAGGTCGGTACAATTGGACAGATACGCAGTATTTT	once	TRBV11-3	TRBJ2-3	.	16
CSVEDRYYNEQFF	TGCAGCGTTGAAGATCGGTACTACAATGAGCAGTTCTTC	.	TRBV29-1	TRBJ2-1	.	13
CASGLGQGSYQETQYF	TGTGCTAGTGGTCTGGGACAGGGCTCGTACCAAGAGACCCAGTACTTC	few	TRBV12-5	TRBJ2-5	TRBD1	16
CASSRGGEAGGYTF	TGTGCCAGCAGCCGAGGTGGGGAGGCGGGTGGCTACACCTTC	.	TRBV7-9	TRBJ1-2	.	14
CAWSLYGLAGAYNEQFF	TGTGCCTGGAGTCTTTACGGACTAGCGGGAGCCTACAATGAGCAGTTCTTC	.	TRBV30	TRBJ2-1	TRBD2	17
CASSPFLVAGGEQYF	TGTGCCAGCAGCCCCTTCTTGGTAGCGGGTGGCGAGCAGTACTTC	once	TRBV4-2	TRBJ2-7	TRBD2	15
CASSSPTHPSNQPQHF	TGTGCCAGTAGTTCCCCCACTCACCCCAGCAATCAGCCCCAGCATTTT	.	TRBV19	TRBJ1-5	.	16
CASSLFTSGIYNEQFF	TGTGCCAGCAGCTTATTCACTAGCGGGATCTACAATGAGCAGTTCTTC	.	TRBV7-2	TRBJ2-1	TRBD2	16
CASSEQLAGPRNEQFF	TGTGCCAGCAGTGAACAGCTAGCGGGACCTAGGAATGAGCAGTTCTTC	.	TRBV6-1	TRBJ2-1	TRBD2	16
CASSPKVGTSAYEQYF	TGTGCCAGCAGCCCTAAAGTTGGGACTAGCGCCTACGAGCAGTACTTC	.	TRBV11-2	TRBJ2-7	TRBD2	16
CASSSLAGVDNEQFF	TGTGCCAGCTCATCTCTAGCGGGAGTAGACAATGAGCAGTTCTTC	once	TRBV18	TRBJ2-1	TRBD2	15
CASSPLIPPEGDGYTF	TGTGCCAGCAGCCCCCTCATTCCCCCGGAAGGGGATGGCTACACCTTC	.	TRBV11-3	TRBJ1-2	.	16
CATSETTVSTDTQYF	TGTGCCACCAGCGAAACGACAGTAAGCACAGATACGCAGTATTTT	once	TRBV15	TRBJ2-3	.	15
CASSYLQGYEQYF	TGTGCCAGCAGTTACCTACAGGGCTACGAGCAGTACTTC	.	TRBV6-6	TRBJ2-7	.	13
CASSLEQGYEQYF	TGTGCCAGCAGCTTAGAACAGGGCTACGAGCAGTACTTC	few	TRBV11-2	TRBJ2-7	.	13
CASSFVGGPYEQYF	TGTGCCAGCAGCTTCGTGGGAGGCCCCTACGAGCAGTACTTC	once	TRBV7-9	TRBJ2-7	.	14
CATAGQGGGYTF	TGTGCCACCGCTGGACAGGGAGGGGGCTACACCTTC	few	TRBV10-3	TRBJ1-2	TRBD1	12
CASSFTEPPTQETQYF	TGTGCCAGCAGCTTTACGGAGCCCCCCACTCAAGAGACCCAGTACTTC	.	TRBV9	TRBJ2-5	.	16
CASSTPDSYQSNQPQHF	TGTGCCAGCAGCACCCCCGACAGTTATCAGAGCAATCAGCCCCAGCATTTT	.	TRBV2	TRBJ1-5	.	17
CASSSILRQFNTGELFF	TGTGCCAGCAGTTCGATCCTGCGACAGTTTAACACCGGGGAGCTGTTTTTT	.	TRBV27	TRBJ2-2	.	17
CASSLGLAGGETQYF	TGCGCCAGCAGCTTGGGACTAGCGGGAGGAGAGACCCAGTACTTC	once	TRBV5-1	TRBJ2-5	TRBD2	15
CASAPVRGTNTIYF	TGTGCCAGTGCACCCGTCAGGGGGACAAACACCATATATTTT	.	TRBV19	TRBJ1-3	TRBD1	14
CASSLVLAETTDTQYF	TGTGCCAGCAGTTTAGTGCTAGCTGAAACCACAGATACGCAGTATTTT	.	TRBV27	TRBJ2-3	.	16
CATRGGERTDTQYF	TGTGCCACCCGAGGGGGGGAGAGGACAGATACGCAGTATTTT	few	TRBV15	TRBJ2-3	.	14
CASSVGGGGTSTDTQYF	TGTGCCAGCAGCGTAGGGGGCGGGGGGACTAGCACAGATACGCAGTATTTT	.	TRBV9	TRBJ2-3	TRBD2	17
CASSFTGQGGYTF	TGTGCCAGCAGTTTCACAGGACAGGGGGGCTACACCTTC	.	TRBV27	TRBJ1-2	TRBD1	13
CASSLERGQVYEQYF	TGTGCCAGCAGCTTGGAGAGGGGACAAGTATACGAGCAGTACTTC	.	TRBV5-4	TRBJ2-7	.	15
CASSPEWGTDTQYF	TGTGCCAGCAGTCCGGAGTGGGGCACAGATACGCAGTATTTT	.	TRBV6-1	TRBJ2-3	.	14
CASSLAKLAGTYNEQFF	TGTGCCAGCAGCTTAGCGAAACTAGCGGGGACCTACAATGAGCAGTTCTTC	.	TRBV7-2	TRBJ2-1	TRBD2	17
CASSLGTGGPYGYTF	TGCGCCAGCAGCTTGGGGACAGGAGGGCCGTATGGCTACACCTTC	.	TRBV5-1	TRBJ1-2	TRBD1	15
CASSEAGVGGNTEAFF	TGTGCCAGCAGTGAAGCCGGGGTAGGGGGGAACACTGAAGCTTTCTTT	.	TRBV6-1	TRBJ1-1	.	16
CASSSGLALRGPSSYEQYF	TGTGCCAGCAGCTCGGGACTAGCCTTAAGAGGTCCCAGCTCCTACGAGCAGTACTTC	few	TRBV5-4	TRBJ2-7	TRBD2	19
CASSKPLGQFNQPQHF	TGTGCCAGTAGTAAACCTTTAGGACAGTTCAATCAGCCCCAGCATTTT	.	TRBV19	TRBJ1-5	.	16
CAISTPGQGHGYTF	TGTGCCATCAGTACCCCGGGACAGGGGCATGGCTACACCTTC	once	TRBV2	TRBJ1-2	TRBD1	14
CASSVGGSAFQETQYF	TGTGCCAGCAGCGTAGGGGGTAGCGCGTTCCAAGAGACCCAGTACTTC	.	TRBV9	TRBJ2-5	.	16
CASSDLPINEQFF	TGTGCCAGCAGCGATCTACCCATTAATGAGCAGTTCTTC	.	TRBV9	TRBJ2-1	.	13
CAISDPAGGIDEQYF	TGTGCCATCAGTGATCCGGCGGGAGGGATCGACGAGCAGTACTTC	once	TRBV10-3	TRBJ2-7	TRBD2	15
CASSPGQQKAFF	TGTGCCAGCTCTCCGGGACAGCAAAAAGCTTTCTTT	.	TRBV18	TRBJ1-1	TRBD1	12
CASSQGDASGSGDEQFF	TGTGCCAGCAGCCAAGGCGACGCTAGCGGGAGTGGCGATGAGCAGTTCTTC	once	TRBV4-2	TRBJ2-1	TRBD2	17
CASSIGVLAGGGNEQFF	TGTGCCAGTAGTATAGGGGTCCTGGCGGGGGGGGGAAATGAGCAGTTCTTC	few	TRBV19	TRBJ2-1	TRBD2	17
CASSVGQVTEAFF	TGCGCCAGCAGCGTGGGGCAGGTGACTGAAGCTTTCTTT	.	TRBV5-1	TRBJ1-1	.	13
CASSLSTRNTEAFF	TGTGCCAGCAGTTTGTCGACACGGAACACTGAAGCTTTCTTT	.	TRBV28	TRBJ1-1	.	14
CAISDPAAGEETQYF	TGTGCCATCAGTGACCCCGCAGCGGGAGAGGAGACCCAGTACTTC	.	TRBV10-3	TRBJ2-5	TRBD2	15
CASSWPGQGDNSPLHF	TGTGCCAGCAGCTGGCCCGGACAGGGGGATAATTCACCCCTCCACTTT	few	TRBV7-9	TRBJ1-6	TRBD1	16
CASSFQQGTGEKLFF	TGTGCCAGCAGCTTTCAGCAGGGCACAGGTGAAAAACTGTTTTTT	.	TRBV5-4	TRBJ1-4	.	15
CASSLFPAGDLGAFF	TGTGCCAGCAGCTTATTCCCCGCAGGGGATCTTGGAGCTTTCTTT	few	TRBV13	TRBJ1-1	.	15
CASSLEGGNNEQFF	TGTGCCAGCAGCTTGGAGGGAGGAAACAATGAGCAGTTCTTC	.	TRBV7-9	TRBJ2-1	.	14